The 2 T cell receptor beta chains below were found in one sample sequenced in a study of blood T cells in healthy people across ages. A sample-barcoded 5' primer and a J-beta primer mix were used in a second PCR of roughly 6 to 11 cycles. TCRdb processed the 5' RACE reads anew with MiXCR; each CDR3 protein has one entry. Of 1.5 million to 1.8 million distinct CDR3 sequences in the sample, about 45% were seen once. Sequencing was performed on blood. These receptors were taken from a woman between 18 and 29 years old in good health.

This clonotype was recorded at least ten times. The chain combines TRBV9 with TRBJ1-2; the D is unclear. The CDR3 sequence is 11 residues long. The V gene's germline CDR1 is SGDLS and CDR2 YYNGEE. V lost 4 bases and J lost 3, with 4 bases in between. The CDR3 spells CASSRDYGYTF. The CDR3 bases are TGTGCCAGCAGCCGGGACTATGGCTACACCTTC. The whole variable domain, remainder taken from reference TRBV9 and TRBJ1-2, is DSGVTQTPKHLITATGQRVTLRCSPRSGDLSVYWYQQSLDQGLQFLIQYYNGEERAKGNILERFSAQQFPDLHSELNLSSLELGDSALYFCASSRDYGYTFGSGTRLTVV.

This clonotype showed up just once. The CDR3, as DNA: TGTGCCAGCAGCTTGTCTTGGGGGGAGCGCTACAATGAGCAGTACTTC. This codes for CASSLSWGERYNEQYF. The V and J genes are TRBV11-2 and TRBJ2-1; D is perhaps TRBD2 (6 bases). The tail of the sequence fits TRBJ2-7 better, so the J call may be wrong. The CDR3 totals 16 residues. Germline V gene sequence: CDR1 SGHAT, CDR2 FQNNGV.